This T cell receptor beta chain emerged from a study of STAT5B mutations in CD4+ large granular lymphocyte leukemia. Clones were sequenced by immunoSEQ multiplex PCR, and TCRdb holds only the in-frame ones, with some missing. This table holds almost 30,000 clones, 65% to 80% found once. Comments on this clone: Its target is not known.

The study's findings and limits: No patients shared main leukemic clonotypes, though roughly 27% appeared at low frequency elsewhere. Patient CD4-sorted repertoires stayed more clonal than healthy ones after leukemic-clone removal.

Controls came from buffy coats of healthy blood donors. The sequenced sample consisted of CD4+ T cells from blood buffy coats. The TCR originated in a human donor in good health.

Here the CDR3 DNA reads TGTGCCAGCAGTTACGGGACAGGGTGGAAAAATGAGCAGTTCTTC. Protein product: CASSYGTGWKNEQFF. This rearrangement joins TRBV6-5 to TRBJ2-1, with 9 bases that match TRBD1. The V gene's germline CDR1 is MNHEY and CDR2 SVGAGI. The CDR3 covers 15 residues. With V trimmed by 2 bases and J by 7 bases, 6 bases remained unmatched.